This record covers a single T cell receptor (beta chain). Construction of the TCRbeta library involved unique molecular identifiers. Each CDR3 protein is one row after TCRdb ran MiXCR on the PCR reads. The table includes over 200,000 distinct CDR3 sequences, approximately 10% detected once. The data are from a study of T-cell reconstitution after alpha-beta-depleted transplantation in children. V was shortened by 2 bases and J by 4 bases, with 17 bases between the two germline ends. Germline CDR1 MGHDK, CDR2 SYGVNS. CDR3 size: 17 residues. This clonotype was sampled from a human donor who donated a stem cell graft to a child with acute lymphoblastic leukemia. The gene calls are TRBV25-1 and TRBJ2-2, with D possibly TRBD2 on 7 matching bases. This specimen was PBMCs from the stem cell graft donor, taken from the stem cell graft. The CDR3 sequence: CASSEPKGGGGTGELFF. In DNA form, the CDR3 reads TGTGCCAGCAGTGAACCCAAGGGAGGGGGAGGCACCGGGGAGCTGTTTTTT.